This T cell receptor (beta chain) was found in a study of post-analysis software for immune sequencing data (dated by TCRdb to the mid-2010s). With regard to the full study: Disease courses on record covered relapsing-remitting, secondary progressive and progressive-relapsing multiple sclerosis, though some patients had no subtype annotation. Patient repertoires were compared against around twelve previously published healthy control repertoires from donors aged about 6 to 25 years. A subset of samples was prepared in parallel using single-end sample barcoding, then pooled and co-amplified after Illumina adapter ligation. Overall study results and their limits: The multiple sclerosis patient group was slightly younger than the control group. When samples were clustered directly using the F measure, samples prepared in the same batch co-clustered strongly, which prompted a batch-effect correction. Significantly lower normalized Chao1 diversity was found in multiple sclerosis patients than in controls, suggesting substantial peripheral T-cell clonal expansion. Several TRBV segments, including TRBV5-6, TRBV5-1 and TRBV20-1, were significantly more frequent in patients than controls.

The protocol used for the library was PCR. The sequencing machine was an Illumina HiSeq 2500. Unique molecular identifiers were incorporated into TCR beta cDNA libraries to reduce PCR and sequencing biases. Roughly 500,000 cDNA molecules were obtained per 1 to 10 million input T cells, so each molecule approximated one T cell. The patient libraries were prepared and sequenced with the same protocol used for the earlier healthy control dataset. Within a given batch, samples were prepared together, multiplexed and sequenced on the same HiSeq lane. The published analysis was carried out like this. MIGEC was used to process the raw barcoded reads, and molecular identifier groups with only a single read were discarded before consensus assembly and CDR3 extraction. VDJtools was used for post-analysis of the clonotype tables, and diversity was normalized by down-sampling every dataset to the size of the smallest sample. In repertoire overlap clustering, CDR3 amino acid sequences, but not nucleotide sequences, were matched to correct batch-related cross-sample contamination. TCRdb itself trimmed the public reads at Q25 with fastp, ran MiXCR and retained productive beta chains. For every CDR3 protein sequence, its rows merge into one entry that carries the most common genes and DNA. The V and J calls here are based on TCRdb, not the publication. This sample is represented by under 650,000 distinct CDR3 sequences; around 44% of them were singletons. More than 1.5% of the sample is taken by the ten largest.

The sample holds a few counts of this clonotype. The clone's antigen remains unknown. There are no base qualities to consult, and no much larger clone falls within one base. V is trimmed back by 2 bases and J by 5 bases, and the junction contains 6 bases that no gene match accounts for. CDR1 and CDR2 are drawn from the germline V gene (reference sequence): MNHNY, SVGAGI. The CDR3 starts with the cysteine, ends with the phenylalanine, and has 16 residues. Only CDR3 DNA is held: 48 bases, read in frame from base 1. TCR beta repertoires were profiled from peripheral blood of roughly twelve young patients with multiple sclerosis to demonstrate the VDJtools post-analysis software. The multiple sclerosis patients were children and adolescents between roughly 6 and 17 years of age.

The source is a girl between 10 and 17 years old with multiple sclerosis. This sequence uses TRBV6-6 and TRBJ2-5; the central 12 bases match TRBD1. The specimen was blood. CDR3 sequence: CASSYGTGGLGETQYF. The bases are TGTGCCAGCAGTTACGGGACAGGGGGCTTGGGGGAGACCCAGTACTTC.